The T cell receptor beta chain described here comes from a study of blood T cell repertoires in COVID-19. The CDR3 is 11 residues long. Trimming removed 5 bases at V and 11 bases at J, with 12 bases between. Sequencing was performed with immunoSEQ multiplex PCR; in TCRdb, only in-frame clones are kept and a portion is missing. The table lists about 250,000 clones, approximately 85% of them singletons. The chain recombines TRBV12-3 or TRBV12-4 with TRBJ1-1; D call uncertain. Sequenced input: PBMCs or T cells enriched from blood (not recorded which). The TCR originated in a woman aged 45-65 years with acute COVID-19. CDR3 sequence: CASSSSRWAFF. The CDR3 DNA reads TGTGCCAGCAGTAGCTCCAGGTGGGCTTTCTTT.